The entry below describes one TCR beta chain. Its specificity is unknown. After removal of 7 bases from V and 6 bases from J, the junction contained 8 bases not matched to a gene. CDR1 LNHDA and CDR2 SQIVND come from the germline V gene (reference sequence). The CDR3 has 14 amino acids. Amplification used 60 Vbeta primers and 13 Jbeta primers. Profiling relied on immunoSEQ multiplex PCR, and the TCRdb table lists in-frame clones only, not all of them. The profile shows 150,000 to 200,000 clones, around 80% of them singletons. This sample was included in a study of cytomegalovirus exposure and HLA in healthy donors. Looking at the study overall: In terms of ancestry, the Caucasian-associated cluster contained 75% to 90% of the roughly 400 genotyped donors.

Study observations and caveats: Later, an analysis showed that TCR beta chains associated with HLA were more clonally expanded than others that were equally common.

The origin of this receptor is a woman between 25 and 40 years old in good health and CMV-seronegative. This chain uses TRBV19 with TRBJ2-4; 8 nucleotides align to TRBD1. Specimen: PBMCs. CDR3 sequence: CASKDRQGANIQYF. Here the CDR3 DNA reads TGTGCCAGTAAGGACCGGCAGGGGGCAAACATTCAGTACTTC. The full variable domain, in which reference TRBV19 and TRBJ2-4 provide the parts outside the CDR3, is DGGITQSPKYLFRKEGQNVTLSCEQNLNHDAMYWYRQDPGQGLRLIYYSQIVNDFQKGDIAEGYSVSREKKESFPLTVTSAQKNPTAFYLCASKDRQGANIQYFGAGTRLSVL.